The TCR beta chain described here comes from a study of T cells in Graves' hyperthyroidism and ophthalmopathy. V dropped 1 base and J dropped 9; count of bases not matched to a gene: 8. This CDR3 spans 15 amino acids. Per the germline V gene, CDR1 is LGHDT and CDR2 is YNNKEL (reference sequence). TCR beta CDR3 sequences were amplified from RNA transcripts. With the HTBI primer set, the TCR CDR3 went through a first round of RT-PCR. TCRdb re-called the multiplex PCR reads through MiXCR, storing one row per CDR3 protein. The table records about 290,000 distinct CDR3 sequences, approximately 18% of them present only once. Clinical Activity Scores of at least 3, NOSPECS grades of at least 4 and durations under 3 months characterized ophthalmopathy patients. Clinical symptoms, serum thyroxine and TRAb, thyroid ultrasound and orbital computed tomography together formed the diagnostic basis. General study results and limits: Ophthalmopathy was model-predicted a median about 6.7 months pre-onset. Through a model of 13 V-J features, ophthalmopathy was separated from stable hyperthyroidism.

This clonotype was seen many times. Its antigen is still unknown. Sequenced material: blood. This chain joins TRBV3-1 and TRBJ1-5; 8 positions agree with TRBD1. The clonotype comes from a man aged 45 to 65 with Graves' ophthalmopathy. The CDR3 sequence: CASSQGGQVASPQHF. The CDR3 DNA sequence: TGTGCCAGCAGCCAAGGGGGACAGGTCGCTTCGCCCCAGCATTTT. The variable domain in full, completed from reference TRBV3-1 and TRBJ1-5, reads DTAVSQTPKYLVTQMGNDKSIKCEQNLGHDTMYWYKQDSKKFLKIMFSYNNKELIINETVPNRFSPKSPDKAHLNLHINSLELGDSAVYFCASSQGGQVASPQHFGDGTRLSIL.